This T cell receptor beta chain was sequenced during a study of regulatory T cells in long-lasting Graves disease (dated by TCRdb to about 2021). Regarding the research as a whole: Patients with newly diagnosed Graves' disease had been on antithyroid drugs for under 3 months. Patients with persistent Graves' disease were compared with patients with newly diagnosed Graves' disease using TCR sequencing and RNA sequencing of peripheral blood. A total of 33 samples underwent TCR sequencing: some 13 from persistent and around 20 from newly diagnosed Graves' disease patients. The study was conducted in China and was registered as a clinical trial.

Concerning this clonotype: The antigen it recognizes is unknown. No clone much larger than this one lies a single base away; base qualities are absent.

Libraries came from multiplex PCR. The data were produced on an Illumina HiSeq 4000. TCR beta libraries were built with iRepertoire HTBI primers and Arm-PCR amplification of CDR3 regions. PCR products were gel purified before sequencing. The source study handled its data this way. Across samples, some 62 TRBV and around 15 TRBJ segments were identified and used for gene usage analysis of CDR3 amino acid clonotypes. Filtered high-quality paired reads were merged into contigs using COPE and FqMerger. BLAST was used to align contigs to the IMGT TRBV, TRBD and TRBJ reference genes, and CDR3 was defined following IMGT. Any clonotype with a frequency above 0.1% was classified as a highly expanded clone. Repertoire diversity was measured by Shannon entropy, and V-J evenness by the Gini coefficient. Public clonotypes were defined as clonotypes shared by more than one individual. TCRdb reprocessed the public reads (quality trimming at Q25 with fastp, clone calling with MiXCR) and kept in-frame beta chains. Rows merge per CDR3 protein into single entries with the most common DNA and genes. The V and J calls and clone size are TCRdb's, not the authors'. In this sample the table shows some 400,000 distinct CDR3 sequences, about 15% of which occur a single time. The top ten clones comprise roughly a sixth of the sample.

Read against the paper, the sample's time point label means: newly diagnosed GD, antithyroid drugs for less than 3 months. For both TCR sequencing and RNA sequencing, RNA was extracted from PBMCs using TRIzol. Graves' disease was diagnosed according to American Thyroid Association guidelines. Recruitment of patients was carried out at an endocrinology department in Xi'an, China. Each patient gave approximately 9 milliliters of peripheral blood, collected in an EDTA anticoagulant tube. Ficoll Paque Plus density gradient separation was used to isolate PBMCs, and no additional T cell sorting was done. RNA quality was checked with an Agilent 2100 Bioanalyzer and agarose gel, and concentration with a NanoDrop 2000. Results and caveats for the whole study, not just this receptor: Compared with newly diagnosed patients, persistent Graves' disease patients had lower TCR Shannon entropy and fewer highly expanded clones, which suggests clonal expansion. More public clonotypes were shared among persistent patients (2,741) than among newly diagnosed patients (966). Only the TCR beta chain was sequenced and analyzed. The study examined only peripheral blood because the primary lesion, thyroid tissue, could not be accessed. As a limitation, the authors acknowledged that the small sample size may reduce accuracy.

The sample was also linked to a second study, of T cells in Graves' hyperthyroidism and ophthalmopathy. That second publication adds: Stable Graves' hyperthyroidism was defined as the absence of progression to ophthalmopathy over 18 months of follow-up. Hyperthyroidism patients were newly diagnosed, with disease duration under 2 months, and aged 18 to 65 years. Any patient with an uncontrolled infection, another autoimmune disease, pregnancy or lactation was excluded. Diagnoses were established on the basis of clinical symptoms, serum thyroxine and TRAb, thyroid ultrasound, and orbital computed tomography. A first-round RT-PCR of the TCR CDR3 used the HTBI primer set with the Qiagen OneStep RT-PCR kit. Most expanded thyroid clonotypes (frequency above 0.001) were also found in blood, which suggests that blood repertoires may mirror thyroid immune responses. Ophthalmopathy was separated from stable hyperthyroidism by a 13 V-J signature model, with about 86% sensitivity and roughly 81% specificity obtained in cross-validation and 80%/75% obtained in testing. During validation, the model predicted progression to ophthalmopathy a median of approximately 6.5 months ahead of onset, with roughly 65% sensitivity and around 73% specificity. To identify distinguishing TCR V-J signatures, a discovery cohort of around 98 patients was used, comprising 43 with Graves' ophthalmopathy and some 60 with stable Graves' hyperthyroidism. An independent validation cohort of around 20 hyperthyroidism patients and approximately 15 patients who later progressed to ophthalmopathy tested prospective prediction of ophthalmopathy. The 95 to 100 discovery patients were randomly divided into training and test sets at a 7:3 ratio. In roughly six Graves' hyperthyroidism patients, the study also compared T-cell repertoires from thyroid tissue with T-cell repertoires from blood. After blood sampling, hyperthyroidism patients were treated with methimazole at a starting dose of 30 mg daily, and ophthalmopathy patients were treated with high-dose intravenous methylprednisolone. Libraries were constructed in a second round of multiplex PCR, after which size selection and purification were carried out. Paired-end sequencing of the libraries was performed with 100 bp reads on an Illumina HiSeq2000. SOAPnuke was used to process the raw data, throwing out any read that contained adapters or uncalled bases, had a mean Phred below 15, or lacked an exact constant-primer or identifier match. COPE v1.2.5 was used to merge the high-quality paired reads, and each unique nucleotide sequence was defined as a clonotype. Clonotypes were aligned to IMGT TRBV, TRBD and TRBJ reference segments using MiTCR v1.1. Only V-J combinations with frequency above 0.0001, covering about 99% of repertoires, were analysed. The TCS score was defined as F50 (clonal expansion) divided by E x V (chaos), with BLOSUM62-based TCRdist calculated between CDR3 peptides within each V-J. Welch's t-statistics and random forest reduced 500 to 650 V-J features to 10 to 15, which were used in a naive Bayes classifier (R e1071). Sample size was not statistically predetermined, and blinding of investigators to group allocation was not performed. The paper describes TCR Vbeta CDR3 sequencing of around 140 peripheral blood samples, made up of approximately 40 ophthalmopathy patients, 70 to 75 hyperthyroidism patients and approximately 17 progressor patients.

The TCR sequence derives from a woman aged 30 to 39 with Graves disease. Donor details come from another sample of the same person, matched by shared clones. This material consisted of peripheral blood mononuclear cells (PBMCs), taken at new diagnosis, from a patient treated with antithyroid drugs.

The DNA sequence is TGTGCCAGCACCCCTAGCGGGGGGCTTTCTAATGAGCAGTTCTTC. This is translated as CASTPSGGLSNEQFF. The sequence joins TRBV27 to TRBJ2-1, with 11 bases in between that match TRBD2. Trimming accounts for 7 bases at V and 7 bases at J, while the number of junction bases matched to no gene is 9. The CDR3 numbers 15 residues from cysteine through phenylalanine. CDR3 DNA is the only sequence kept; it has 45 bases, read in frame from the first base. In the germline V gene (reference sequence), CDR1 corresponds to MNHEY and CDR2 to SMNVEV.